This TCR beta chain was sequenced in a study of human versus mouse CDR3 diversity and MHC coevolution. Study-level findings and limits: Among all groups, most of the three human donors showed least clonal inequality.

As to this clone: No antigen is known for it.

The method was immunoSEQ multiplex PCR; TCRdb's version includes in-frame clones alone and lacks a portion of them. The sample lists 55,000 to 65,000 clones; around 94% were seen once. The sequencing sample was made of naive CD4+ T cells from blood. Subset specified: CD45RO-negative CD62L-positive naive CD4 T cells. The TCR sequence derives from a person aged 55 to 75 in good health.

The DNA of the CDR3 is TGTGCCAGCGCGGTTAACACCGGGGAGCTGTTTTTT. Translating it yields CASAVNTGELFF. This chain joins TRBV28 and TRBJ2-2; no reliable D call. V was cut by 8 bases and J by 2 bases, with 6 bases left in between. The CDR3 runs 12 residues. Germline lookup yields CDR1 MDHEN and CDR2 SYDVKM.